The 6 T cell receptor beta chains listed next were all sequenced from one sample in a study of control samples from healthy donors and cancer patients. Sequenced by immunoSEQ multiplex PCR; TCRdb stores in-frame clones only, minus some. The repertoire holds some 95,000 clones, with 80% to 95% as singletons. Sample: blood. The receptors stem from a human donor in good health. The donor label of this sample is uncertain.

J is TRBJ1-5 and V is TRBV2; D gene ambiguous. In germline, CDR1 is SNHLY, CDR2 FYNNEI. V dropped 3 bases and J dropped 5 bases, with 8 bases sitting between them. The CDR3 spans 13 residues. Written as DNA, the CDR3 is TGTGCCAGCAGTGACCGTCCACATCAGCCCCAGCATTTT. This translates into CASSDRPHQPQHF.

The chain employs TRBV29-1 and TRBJ1-2; 7 bases match TRBD1. Losses at the gene ends were 5 bases for V and 8 bases for J; bases not matched to a gene: 17. In germline, CDR1 is SQVTM, CDR2 ANQGSEA. This CDR3 spans 15 amino acids. CDR3 region: CSVNTPSTGSGGYTF. In nucleotides, the CDR3 is TGCAGCGTTAATACCCCGTCGACAGGGAGTGGAGGCTACACCTTC.

This sequence joins TRBV5-5 and TRBJ1-2; tentative D call: TRBD1 (6 bases). Trimming shortened V by 2 bases and J by 6 bases, and 11 bases separated the two germline ends. Germline lookup yields CDR1 SGHKS and CDR2 YYEKEE (reference sequence). The CDR3 is made up of 13 amino acids. In nucleotides, the CDR3 is TGTGCCAGCAGCTTACCCGGGGGCGATGGCTACACCTTC. It yields the protein CASSLPGGDGYTF.

The V call is TRBV5-5, the J call TRBJ1-1; tentative D call: TRBD1 (5 bases). V was cut by 2 bases and J by 7 bases, with 21 bases left in between. Germline loops: CDR1 SGHKS, CDR2 YYEKEE (reference sequence). CDR3 length equals 16 residues. The CDR3 DNA sequence: TGTGCCAGCAGCTTACGAGGGACTGGGGGGACTGTTGAAGCTTTCTTT. This gives the protein CASSLRGTGGTVEAFF.

The genes are TRBV14 and TRBJ2-3; D is uncertain. V shed 5 bases and J shed 3 bases, with 3 bases lying between them. CDR3 length equals 11 residues. Germline V gene data show CDR1 as SGHDN and CDR2 as FVKESK. CDR3 residues: CASSYTDTQYF. The CDR3 DNA sequence: TGTGCCAGCAGCTATACAGATACGCAGTATTTT.

This sequence joins TRBV7-6 and TRBJ2-2, with 8 bases that match TRBD1. The CDR3 is made up of 17 amino acids. Germline trimming cut 2 bases from V and 0 bases from J; bases unmatched to any gene: 5. Germline assignment: CDR1 SGHVS and CDR2 FNYEAQ. This chain's CDR3 is CASSLMTGEANTGELFF. The CDR3 nucleotides read TGTGCCAGCAGCTTAATGACAGGGGAAGCGAACACCGGGGAGCTGTTTTTT.